This T cell receptor beta chain was found in a study of cytomegalovirus exposure and HLA in healthy donors. Overall study context: Within the Caucasian-associated ancestry cluster were approximately 77% of the roughly 360 genotyped donors.

Overall study results and limits: Specific recognition of CMV antigens was confirmed in vitro for a few chains (all CMV-associated).

Germline CDR1 is MNHEY and CDR2 is SVGAGI. Between the trimmed V and J ends, which lost 0 bases and 8 bases, there was a span of 10 bases. The CDR3 has 13 amino acids. This clone turned up a few times. Its target is unknown. With 60 Vbeta and 13 Jbeta primers, the PCR was carried out. In the original processing: Approximately 11 million of about 80 million unique TCR beta chains were shared, per a later count. TCRdb keeps only in-frame clones here, not all; method: immunoSEQ multiplex PCR. The V and J calls and the clone size are those of that table, but D and trimming were determined from the DNA. The sample has around 190,000 clones; about 78% are singletons.

This receptor was identified in a woman in her twenties or thirties in good health and CMV-seronegative. The rearrangement links TRBV6-5 to TRBJ1-2, with D perhaps TRBD1 (5 bases). Material: PBMCs. CDR3 in DNA: TGTGCCAGCAGTTACTCGGCAGGGCGGGGCTACACCTTC. This codes for CASSYSAGRGYTF.